The rows below give T cell receptor beta chains drawn from one sample of a study of patients and donors after allogeneic stem cell transplantation. TCRdb recomputed calls from the RT-PCR reads with MiXCR, one row per CDR3 protein. The sample holds about 110,000 distinct CDR3 sequences, 35% seen once. Sequenced input: blood, either unsorted or a sorted T cell fraction (not recorded which). All receptors derive from a human donor who was either an allogeneic HSCT recipient or a stem cell or donor lymphocyte infusion donor (not recorded which). It is not recorded whose cells these are; they may come from a transplant donor. The CDR3 runs from the conserved cysteine through the conserved F or W. D genes are given only for firm matches. Size is omitted from some rows. Given values are once, few, many or a class for expanded clones.

v_gene	d_gene	j_gene	abundance	CDR3aa	CDR3nt
TRBV10-3	NA	TRBJ2-1	few	CAISDQPPEQFF	TGTGCCATCAGTGACCAACCACCTGAGCAGTTCTTC
TRBV20-1	NA	TRBJ2-1	NA	CSAINRRENEQFF	TGCAGTGCTATAAATCGTCGGGAGAATGAGCAGTTCTTC
TRBV4-2	TRBD2	TRBJ2-7	NA	CASSLAGANSQAYEQYF	TGTGCCAGCAGCTTAGCGGGAGCGAATTCTCAGGCCTACGAGCAGTACTTC
TRBV12-3/TRBV12-4	NA	TRBJ1-1	many	CASTSGVAEAFF	TGTGCCAGCACGTCGGGGGTCGCTGAAGCTTTCTTT
TRBV30	NA	TRBJ2-5	NA	CAWSGDAPRGLKYF	TGTGCCTGGAGTGGCGACGCACCCCGCGGCCTTAAGTACTTC
TRBV15	NA	TRBJ2-7	NA	CATSPLDSSYEQYF	TGTGCCACCAGCCCACTCGATAGCTCCTACGAGCAGTACTTC
TRBV29-1	TRBD1	TRBJ2-3	NA	CSVVGTGNYTQYF	TGCAGCGTTGTGGGGACAGGGAACTATACGCAGTATTTT
TRBV20-1	NA	TRBJ2-7	once	CSAETGPQVYEQYF	TGCAGTGCCGAGACCGGGCCACAGGTCTACGAGCAGTACTTC
TRBV12-3/TRBV12-4	NA	TRBJ1-1	few	CASVGRGWDTEAFF	TGTGCCAGCGTAGGACGGGGGTGGGACACTGAAGCTTTCTTT
TRBV5-1	TRBD2	TRBJ2-7	few	CANAGLAGDEQYF	TGCGCCAACGCGGGACTAGCGGGAGATGAGCAGTACTTC
TRBV5-1	NA	TRBJ1-4	few	CASSYEPSPGELFF	TGCGCCAGCAGCTATGAGCCCAGCCCGGGGGAACTGTTTTTT
TRBV7-9	NA	TRBJ1-1	NA	CASSLELERSEAFF	TGTGCCAGCAGCTTAGAGTTAGAACGTAGCGAAGCTTTCTTT
TRBV29-1	NA	TRBJ2-7	NA	CSVGSGIYEQYF	TGCAGCGTTGGTTCGGGGATCTACGAGCAGTACTTC
TRBV4-3	TRBD2	TRBJ2-5	few	CASSQVASGETQYF	TGCGCCAGCAGCCAAGTGGCTAGCGGAGAGACCCAGTACTTC
TRBV4-3	TRBD2	TRBJ2-7	NA	CASSPRRTSGRTYEQYF	TGCGCCAGCAGCCCGCGGAGGACTAGCGGGAGGACCTACGAGCAGTACTTC
TRBV27	TRBD2	TRBJ2-3	NA	CASSLLGRRTDTQYF	TGTGCCAGCAGTTTACTCGGGAGGCGCACAGATACGCAGTATTTT
TRBV20-1	TRBD2	TRBJ2-7	NA	CSATATSGAYEQYF	TGCAGTGCTACCGCGACTAGCGGGGCATACGAGCAGTACTTC
TRBV20-1	NA	TRBJ2-2	once	CSARDNRRPAGELFF	TGCAGTGCTAGAGATAACAGACGGCCGGCCGGGGAGCTGTTTTTT
TRBV5-8	NA	TRBJ1-6	few	CASSLRGENSPLHF	TGTGCCAGCAGCTTACGAGGCGAAAATTCACCCCTCCACTTT
TRBV24-1	TRBD2	TRBJ2-5	NA	CATSDKGLVGETQYF	TGTGCCACCAGTGATAAGGGACTAGTAGGAGAGACCCAGTACTTC
TRBV25-1	NA	TRBJ2-5	NA	CASSPPTGFQETQYF	TGTGCCAGCAGTCCCCCGACGGGGTTTCAAGAGACCCAGTACTTC
TRBV7-6	NA	TRBJ2-5	NA	CASSLVGIQETQYF	TGTGCCAGCAGCTTAGTGGGGATCCAAGAGACCCAGTACTTC
TRBV7-9	NA	TRBJ1-1	NA	CASRKGVMNTEAFF	TGTGCCAGCCGAAAAGGGGTTATGAACACTGAAGCTTTCTTT
TRBV4-1	NA	TRBJ1-6	few	CASSQERGLDNSPLHF	TGCGCCAGCAGCCAAGAAAGGGGTTTGGATAATTCACCCCTCCACTTT
TRBV24-1	TRBD2	TRBJ2-5	once	CATSDPTSGGETQYF	TGTGCCACCAGTGACCCCACCAGCGGGGGTGAGACCCAGTACTTC
TRBV12-3/TRBV12-4	NA	TRBJ1-5	NA	CASSLSGGLGNQPQHF	TGTGCCAGCAGTCTTTCCGGGGGTTTGGGCAATCAGCCCCAGCATTTT
TRBV20-1	TRBD2	TRBJ2-7	NA	CSARTSGTPSYEQYF	TGCAGTGCTAGGACTAGCGGGACGCCCTCCTACGAGCAGTACTTC
TRBV20-1	NA	TRBJ1-4	NA	CSASKGATNEKLFF	TGCAGTGCGAGTAAGGGGGCAACTAATGAAAAACTGTTTTTT
TRBV20-1	NA	TRBJ1-1	NA	CSASSPGSIGFF	TGCAGTGCAAGTTCGCCTGGGTCCATAGGTTTCTTT
TRBV28	NA	TRBJ2-3	NA	CASSPRGGPTDTQYF	TGTGCCAGCAGTCCTCGAGGTGGGCCCACAGATACGCAGTATTTT
TRBV27	NA	TRBJ1-4	NA	CASSRRYSTNEKLFF	TGTGCCAGCAGCCGGAGGTATTCAACTAATGAAAAACTGTTTTTT
TRBV12-3/TRBV12-4	TRBD1	TRBJ1-6	few	CASRQPTGSGNSPLHF	TGTGCCAGCAGGCAACCGACAGGGAGTGGTAATTCACCCCTCCACTTT
TRBV10-3	TRBD2	TRBJ2-1	few	CAIRGDFLPYNEQFF	TGTGCCATCCGGGGGGACTTCCTCCCCTACAATGAGCAGTTCTTC
TRBV6-5	TRBD2	TRBJ2-1	NA	CASSYRLAGYNEQFF	TGTGCCAGCAGTTATCGGCTAGCGGGGTACAATGAGCAGTTCTTC
TRBV7-8	TRBD1	TRBJ1-6	NA	CASRQGGTALHF	TGTGCCAGCAGGCAGGGTGGGACAGCCCTCCACTTT
TRBV6-5	NA	TRBJ1-6	NA	CASSSTWNSPLHF	TGTGCCAGCAGTTCGACATGGAATTCACCCCTCCACTTT
TRBV6-5	TRBD1	TRBJ2-7	NA	CASSRYTGAYEQYF	TGTGCCAGCAGCCGATATACAGGGGCCTACGAGCAGTACTTC
TRBV15	NA	TRBJ2-1	NA	CATSRDFGFNEQFF	TGTGCCACCAGCAGAGACTTTGGCTTCAATGAGCAGTTCTTC
TRBV7-9	NA	TRBJ1-2	NA	CASSSYGYTF	TGTGCCAGCAGCTCCTATGGCTACACCTTC
TRBV5-1	NA	TRBJ1-4	NA	CASSRDEKLFF	TGCGCCAGCAGCCGGGACGAAAAACTGTTTTTT
TRBV11-3	NA	TRBJ2-5	NA	CASSSWVGQETQYF	TGTGCCAGCAGCTCGTGGGTTGGGCAAGAGACCCAGTACTTC
TRBV24-1	NA	TRBJ2-2	few	CASGGQGDTGELFF	TGTGCCAGTGGAGGGCAGGGTGACACCGGGGAGCTGTTTTTT
TRBV6-2/TRBV6-3	NA	TRBJ2-7	NA	CASSNTGTASYEQYF	TGTGCCAGCAGTAACACAGGGACTGCCTCCTACGAGCAGTACTTC
TRBV7-6	TRBD2	TRBJ2-5	NA	CASSLAWPGGQYF	TGTGCCAGCAGCTTAGCGTGGCCGGGGGGCCAGTACTTC
TRBV15	NA	TRBJ2-7	many	CATSRESGSYEQYF	TGTGCCACCAGCAGAGAGTCAGGGTCCTACGAGCAGTACTTC
TRBV3-1	TRBD2	TRBJ2-1	few	CASSPGLLGGSYNEQFF	TGTGCCAGCAGCCCGGGACTACTCGGGGGCTCCTACAATGAGCAGTTCTTC
TRBV20-1	NA	TRBJ2-7	NA	CSANERGGRYEQYF	TGCAGTGCCAATGAGAGGGGGGGAAGGTACGAGCAGTACTTC
TRBV5-1	NA	TRBJ2-7	once	CASSLAKGDYEQYF	TGCGCCAGCAGCTTGGCCAAGGGGGACTACGAGCAGTACTTC
TRBV10-2	TRBD2	TRBJ2-1	NA	CASRPGLAGDVGEQFF	TGCGCCAGCAGACCGGGACTAGCGGGAGATGTAGGTGAGCAGTTCTTC
TRBV27	NA	TRBJ1-2	NA	CASSLAPRDGGMYGYTF	TGTGCCAGCAGTTTAGCCCCCCGGGACGGTGGGATGTATGGCTACACCTTC
TRBV28	NA	TRBJ1-2	NA	CASSLSSRRGYTF	TGTGCCAGCAGTTTATCATCCCGTCGCGGCTACACCTTC
TRBV7-2	NA	TRBJ1-2	few	CASSLQTWQGRSGYTF	TGTGCCAGCAGCTTACAAACCTGGCAGGGCAGGAGTGGCTACACCTTC
TRBV29-1	NA	TRBJ2-3	NA	CSVWPPSTDTQYF	TGCAGCGTCTGGCCCCCTTCCACAGATACGCAGTATTTT